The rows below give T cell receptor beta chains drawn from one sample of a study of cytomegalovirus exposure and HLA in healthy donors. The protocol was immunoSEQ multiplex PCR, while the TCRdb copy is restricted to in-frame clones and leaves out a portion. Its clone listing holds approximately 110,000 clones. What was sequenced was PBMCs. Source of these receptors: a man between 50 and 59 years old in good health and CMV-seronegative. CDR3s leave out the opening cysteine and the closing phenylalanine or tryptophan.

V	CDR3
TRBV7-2	ASSPPGLADTQY
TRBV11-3	ATAPGQYNEQF
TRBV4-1	ASSQDRSQGLLSGNTIY
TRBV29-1	SAEGDDYGYT
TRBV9	ASSVVGQGEQF
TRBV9	ASSVGGLYNEQF
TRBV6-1	ASSPLGQGSEQY
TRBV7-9	ASSFYQGYGYT
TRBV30	AWSPGLAATGELF
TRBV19	ASSPDLGQGVDYGYT
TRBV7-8	ASSLDEREGYEQY
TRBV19	ASRDRAGGTDTQY
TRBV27	ASSPGLRRGIDTQY
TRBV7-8	ASSSRLAGGTETQY
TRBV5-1	ASSLFSGSGNEQF
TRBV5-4	ASSLRDRLNTGELF
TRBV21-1	ASSTRYGYT
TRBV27	ASSREIPGTSGRTISYNEQF
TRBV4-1	ASSQREEYEQY
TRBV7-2	ASSYIPSVKTDSYEQY
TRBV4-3	ASSRYREAGELF
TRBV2	ASERENTEAF
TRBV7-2	ASSLAGTGNNEQF
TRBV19	ASSIVPGSNQPQH
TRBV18	ASSGQLNQPQH
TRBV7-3	ASSYIAGGPREQF
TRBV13	ASSLGSGVEF
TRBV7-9	ASSVTSGNTIY
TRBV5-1	ASTQGRSGANVLT
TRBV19	ASSLRGNRDQPQH
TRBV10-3	AIRDSNYGYT
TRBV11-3	ASSFPPLTGDDSYEQY
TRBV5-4	ASSLSGLSGYGYT
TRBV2	ASRLAGGSTTYNEQF
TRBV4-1	ASSPRGSTYNEQF
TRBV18	ASSSDRKETQY
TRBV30	AWSRRGVANEQF
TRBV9	ASSVESGRGYEQY
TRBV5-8	ASSLDVGVSGNTIY
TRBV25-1	ASSGGQGYTEAF
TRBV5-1	ASSLGGAEHTDTQY
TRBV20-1	SARGSTEAF
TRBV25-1	ASSEYRLADTGELF
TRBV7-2	ASSLAGGPVEQY
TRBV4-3	ASSQEWAAGNYGYT
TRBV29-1	SSRPSADTQY
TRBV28	ASSLQGYGYT
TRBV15	ATSPGGSLHEQY
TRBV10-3	AISDRTSGGATNTGELF
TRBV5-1	ASSLQEEGTQY
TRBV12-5	ASGLVSGTSVHTQY
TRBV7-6	ASSLRGYNEQF
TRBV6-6	ASSSAGTRNTEAF